This T cell receptor (beta chain) was found in a study of cytomegalovirus exposure and HLA in healthy donors. The wider study: Caucasian-associated ancestry cluster membership applied to about four fifths of 398 genotyped donors.

PCR used 60 Vbeta primers and 13 Jbeta primers. The protocol was immunoSEQ multiplex PCR, while the TCRdb copy is restricted to in-frame clones and leaves out a portion. The table shows under 200,000 clones, with roughly 80% occurring only once. After removal of 8 bases from V and 3 bases from J, the junction contained 7 bases not matched to a gene. Germline CDR1 reads MNHNS; CDR2 reads SASEGT. CDR3 length: 14 residues. A note on this clone: What it binds is not known.

Broader study findings: Most of the TCR beta V segments (in an earlier analysis) were productive either about 90% or about 30% of the time. Common viral pathogens were later found to be apparently linked to several of the most significant clusters.

Material for sequencing was PBMCs. This receptor was taken from a man between 40 and 49 years old in good health and CMV-seropositive. The chain has TRBV6-1 and TRBJ2-7; TRBD1 matches at 10 bases. The CDR3 coding sequence is TGTGCCAGCGAGCAGGGACAGGGGCTCTACGAGCAGTACTTC. It codes for CASEQGQGLYEQYF.